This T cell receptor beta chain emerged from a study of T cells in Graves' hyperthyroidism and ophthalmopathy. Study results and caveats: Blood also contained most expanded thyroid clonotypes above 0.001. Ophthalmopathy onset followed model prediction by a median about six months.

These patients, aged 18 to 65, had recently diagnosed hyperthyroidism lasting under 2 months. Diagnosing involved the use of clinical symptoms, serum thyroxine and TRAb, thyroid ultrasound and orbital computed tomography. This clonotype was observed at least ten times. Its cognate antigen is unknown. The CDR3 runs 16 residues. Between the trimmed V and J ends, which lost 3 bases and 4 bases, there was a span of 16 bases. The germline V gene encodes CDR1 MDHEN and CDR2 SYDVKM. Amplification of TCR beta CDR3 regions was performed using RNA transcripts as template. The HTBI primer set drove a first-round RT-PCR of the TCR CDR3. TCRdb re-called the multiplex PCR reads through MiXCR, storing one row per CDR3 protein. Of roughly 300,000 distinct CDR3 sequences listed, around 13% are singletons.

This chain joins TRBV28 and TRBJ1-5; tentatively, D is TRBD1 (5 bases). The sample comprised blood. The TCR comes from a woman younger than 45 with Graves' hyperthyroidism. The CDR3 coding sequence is TGTGCCAGCAGTTTCTTCGGCCAGGGATTAAATCAGCCCCAGCATTTT. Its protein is CASSFFGQGLNQPQHF.